This T cell receptor beta chain was captured in a study of blood T cell dynamics during melanoma immunotherapy. At the level of the study: Standard first-line treatment here was pembrolizumab or nivolumab plus ipilimumab in metastatic melanoma.

Regarding the study as a whole: PBMC repertoires of eventual disease-control patients split at W3 into clonality or diversity gains. Clones driving repertoire changes may be melanoma-specific or general immune activation.

Time point specified: week 3, after first cycle of checkpoint inhibitor. Turning to this clone: Its antigen remains unknown.

The V gene end was trimmed by 4 bases and the J gene end by 2 bases; junction bases not matched to a gene: 10. The germline V gene has CDR1 SGDLS and CDR2 YYNGEE. This CDR3 has 17 amino acids. Some clones are missing from TCRdb's copy, which holds only in-frame ones; the method was immunoSEQ multiplex PCR. Of approximately 28,000 clones listed, 65% to 85% are singletons. The material sequenced was blood, taken from a patient treated with checkpoint blockade. This receptor was taken from a human donor with melanoma. The chain employs TRBV9 and TRBJ2-1, with 9 bases fitting TRBD2. In nucleotides, the CDR3 is TGTGCCAGCAGCCCCTGGGGCGGGGGGGCAGCCTACAATGAGCAGTTCTTC. It translates to CASSPWGGGAAYNEQFF.